What follows are 10 T cell receptor beta chains derived from one specimen sequenced in a study of regulatory T cells in long-lasting Graves disease. Documented time point: newly diagnosed GD, antithyroid drugs for less than 3 months. PBMC-extracted RNA yielded the TCR library. Building the TCR beta libraries relied on iRepertoire HTBI primers, and CDR3 regions underwent Arm-PCR. TCRdb re-called the multiplex PCR reads with MiXCR, one entry per CDR3 protein. This sample has hundreds of thousands of distinct CDR3 sequences; more than 15% occur once, and the top ten carry 12%. The same data also went into a second study, on T cells in Graves' hyperthyroidism and ophthalmopathy.

The material was peripheral blood mononuclear cells (PBMCs), obtained at new diagnosis, from a patient treated with antithyroid drugs. All receptors derive from a man between 18 and 29 years old with Graves disease.

There are many counts of this clonotype. V usage is TRBV2 and J usage is TRBJ1-4, with a tentative D call TRBD1 (5 bases). CDR3 length: 14 amino acids. From germline, CDR1 is SNHLY and CDR2 FYNNEI. V lost 4 bases, J lost 3 bases, and 9 bases lay in between. The CDR3 nucleotides read TGTGCCAGCAGTGGAGGGGCGGCTAATGAAAAACTGTTTTTT. The encoded protein is CASSGGAANEKLFF.

Turning to this clonotype: The junction and the germline gene differ at one end; a read error may be behind it. The V call is TRBV29-1, the J call TRBJ1-2, with 8 bases that match TRBD1. The CDR3 is 12 residues long. Germline CDR1 reads SQVTM; CDR2 reads ANQGSEA. This CDR3 is CGVRTGSGGYTF. The CDR3 DNA is TGCGGCGTTAGGACAGGGAGCGGCGGCTACACCTTC.

This clonotype turned up a few times. The CDR3 spells CASSSGHNSYNEQFF. CDR3 sequence (DNA): TGTGCCAGCAGCTCCGGACACAACTCCTACAATGAGCAGTTCTTC. This rearrangement joins TRBV7-3 to TRBJ2-1, with D possibly being TRBD1 (5 bases). CDR1 SGHTA and CDR2 FQGTGA come from the germline V gene. The CDR3 contains 15 residues. V lost 4 bases, J lost 0 bases, and 10 bases lay in between.

V and J are TRBV5-6 and TRBJ2-5, with D possibly matching TRBD1 (5 bases). V was clipped by 2 bases and J by 5 bases, with 13 bases between them. The CDR3 runs 14 residues. Per germline, CDR1 SGHDT and CDR2 YYEEEE. The CDR3 loop reads CASSFYQGRETQYF. The DNA of the CDR3 is TGTGCCAGCAGCTTTTATCAGGGTCGGGAGACCCAGTACTTC.

This clonotype has a count of ten or more. This chain joins TRBV2 and TRBJ2-7; 9 nucleotides match TRBD1. Per germline, CDR1 SNHLY and CDR2 FYNNEI. The V segment lost 6 bases and the J segment 2 bases; nucleotides outside the gene matches: 5. The CDR3 has 14 amino acids. The CDR3 DNA sequence: TGTGCCAGCAGGATACAGGGGGCCACCTACGAGCAGTACTTC. This gives the protein CASRIQGATYEQYF.

The chain joins TRBV25-1 to TRBJ2-2; TRBD1 is a possible D gene (6 bases). Trimming pared 2 bases from V and 0 bases from J, leaving 10 bases between. This CDR3 contains 16 residues. Germline V gene sequence: CDR1 MGHDK, CDR2 SYGVNS. This CDR3 reads CASSEPNRANTGELFF. CDR3 sequence (DNA): TGTGCCAGCAGTGAACCAAACAGGGCGAACACCGGGGAGCTGTTTTTT.

Of note for this clonotype: A much larger clone differs from this one at a single base, so this may be a read error. This rearrangement joins TRBV6-1 to TRBJ2-7; no definite D call. V was clipped by 6 bases and J by 4 bases, with 7 bases between them. This CDR3 is built from 11 residues. Per germline, CDR1 MNHNS and CDR2 SASEGT. In nucleotides, the CDR3 is TGTGCCAGCAGGGACGGTTACGAGCAGTACTTC. Residues: CASRDGYEQYF.

The chain combines TRBV10-3 with TRBJ1-1, with D perhaps TRBD1 (5 bases). V lost 7 bases and J lost 3, with 9 bases in between. Germline V gene sequence: CDR1 ENHRY, CDR2 SYGVKD. This CDR3 comprises 12 residues. The DNA for the CDR3 is TGTGCCATCAAGAGGGGCGACACTGAAGCTTTCTTT. This encodes CAIKRGDTEAFF.

The V gene is TRBV19, the J gene TRBJ2-5; 7 positions match TRBD2. CDR1 LNHDA and CDR2 SQIVND come from the germline V gene (reference sequence). J was trimmed by 2 bases and V by 6 bases; bases with no gene match: 9. The CDR3 covers 15 residues. CDR3 loop: CASRGLASGQETQYF. CDR3 nucleotide sequence: TGTGCCAGTAGGGGCTTAGCTAGCGGACAAGAGACCCAGTACTTC.

This clonotype occurred a few times. This sequence joins TRBV18 and TRBJ2-1, with a weak D call TRBD1 (6 bases). Judging by the DNA end, TRBJ2-5 fits better; the J call may be wrong. This CDR3 comprises 14 residues. From germline, CDR1 is KGHSH and CDR2 LQKENI. The CDR3 DNA reads as TGTGCCAGCTCGGCTGCAGGGGTCCAAGAGACCCAGTACTTC. Encoded protein: CASSAAGVQETQYF.